Included here is one TCR beta chain sequence, with context. Its antigen is currently unknown. The sample belongs to a study of vaccination and CD4 T cells after COVID-19. Study-level background: Overlapping spike peptides of SARS-CoV-2, HCoV-NL63, HCoV-OC43 and HCoV-229E were used, and cells were stimulated with them. The authors gave control cultures a CEFX pool, an HIV-1 Nef pool, or no peptide.

Treatment of the sample: approximately 9-day PBMC culture with coronavirus spike peptide pools or control peptides (ViraFEST assay). The collection of CD4+ T cells from the unexposed donor took place before the COVID-19 pandemic (2011-2018). The germline CDR1 and CDR2 sequences are MGHDK and SYGVNS. The CDR3 is 14 amino acids. V lost 7 bases and J lost 1; bases outside the gene matches: 3. Cultured CD4+ T cell DNA was sequenced using the Oncomine TCR Beta short-read assay. Genomic DNA was drawn out of CD4+ T cells grown in culture. TCRdb independently ran MiXCR on the PCR reads; one entry per CDR3 protein. Of over 9,000 distinct CDR3 sequences in the sample, 37% were seen once.

The sequencing input was CD4+ T cells from blood, cultured in vitro. This clonotype originated in a human donor in good health. V and J are TRBV25-1 and TRBJ2-3, with TRBD2 matching over 9 bases. DNA of the CDR3: TGTGCCAGCACAATAGCGGGGGGCACAGATACGCAGTATTTT. It specifies CASTIAGGTDTQYF.